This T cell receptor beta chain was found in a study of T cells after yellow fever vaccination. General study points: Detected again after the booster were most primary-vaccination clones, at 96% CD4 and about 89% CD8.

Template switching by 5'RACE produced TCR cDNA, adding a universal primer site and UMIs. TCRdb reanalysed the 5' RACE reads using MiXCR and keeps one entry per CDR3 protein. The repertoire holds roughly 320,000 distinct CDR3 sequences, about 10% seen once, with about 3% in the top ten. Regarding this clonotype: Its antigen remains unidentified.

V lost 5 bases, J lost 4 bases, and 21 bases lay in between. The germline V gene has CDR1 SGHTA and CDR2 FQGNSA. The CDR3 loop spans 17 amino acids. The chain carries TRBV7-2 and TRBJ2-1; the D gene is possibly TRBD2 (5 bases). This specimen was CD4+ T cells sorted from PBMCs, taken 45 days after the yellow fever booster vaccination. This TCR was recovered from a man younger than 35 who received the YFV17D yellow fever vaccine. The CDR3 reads CASSSRVAIFDYNEQFF. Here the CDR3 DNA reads TGTGCCAGCAGCAGCCGGGTAGCGATATTTGATTACAATGAGCAGTTCTTC.